This T cell receptor (beta chain) was sequenced for a study of spatial heterogeneity in lung cancer. The overall study: Detection consistently yielded more beta chains than alpha chains.

Stated time point: sample taken at primary tumor resection. About 73 TRACERx patients with early, untreated non-small cell lung cancer donated samples. This clonotype was observed a few times. Unique molecular identifiers, one per molecule, were present on every TCR cDNA molecule. TCRdb itself ran the 5' RACE reads through MiXCR, one entry per CDR3 protein. The sample lists 50,000 to 75,000 distinct CDR3 sequences; under 7.5% were seen once. The germline gives CDR1 DFQATT, CDR2 SNEGSKA (reference sequence). V trimming: 4 bases; J trimming: 8 bases; junction bases outside the gene matches: 28. The CDR3 totals 19 residues.

The TCR was taken from a female donor with early-stage non-small cell lung cancer. Sequencing was performed on PBMCs, taken at surgery. The chain couples TRBV20-1 to TRBJ1-2, with 7 bases aligning to TRBD1. CDR3 loop: CSAIVRLSPQTTGYGGYTF. DNA of the CDR3: TGCAGTGCTATTGTCCGGTTATCCCCTCAAACGACAGGGTATGGCGGCTACACCTTC.